Below, 2 T cell receptor beta chains from the same sample are listed, as sequenced in a study of T cell repertoires in cytomegalovirus infection. TCRdb re-analysed the reads in MiXCR, keeping a single row per CDR3 protein. The table has fewer than 300,000 distinct CDR3 sequences, roughly 24% seen once; the top ten hold over 11%. Sequenced input: PBMCs. All receptors derive from a human donor in good health (CMV status not recorded). Some clones in this sample may be carry-over from other donors' samples.

This clonotype came up many times. The chain joins TRBV6-1 to TRBJ1-1; D may be TRBD1 (6 bases). Germline V lookup: CDR1 MNHNS, CDR2 SASEGT. The CDR3 length is 14 residues. The V and J ends lost 6 bases and 2 bases respectively, with 13 bases between them. The CDR3 sequence is CASRYRDGNTEAFF. Written as DNA, the CDR3 is TGTGCCAGCAGATACAGGGACGGAAACACTGAAGCTTTCTTT.

This clonotype has just a few counts. The rearrangement joins TRBV6-1 to TRBJ2-2; 7 bases map to TRBD2. The V segment lost 6 bases and the J segment 7 bases; nucleotides outside the gene matches: 11. CDR3 length: 15 amino acids. The V gene's germline CDR1 is MNHNS and CDR2 SASEGT. The CDR3 is CASSLELAGVGELFF. In DNA form, the CDR3 reads TGTGCCAGCAGCCTAGAATTGGCGGGAGTCGGGGAGCTGTTTTTT.